This TCR beta chain was documented in a study of T-cell reconstitution after alpha-beta-depleted transplantation in children. Overall study results and limits: From newly produced T cells came most of the T-cell counts and diversity one year after transplant. Several patients had high TCRbeta diversity at day 60; it came from surviving recipient T cells and thymic progenitors. There were reportedly several hundred expanded graft clones from which alpha-beta T cells came about two months after transplant.

Library preparation (for TCRbeta) was performed with unique molecular identifiers. TCRdb called the PCR reads again in MiXCR, with one record for every CDR3 protein. This sample has a few hundred thousand distinct CDR3 sequences, with roughly 25% found just once. CDR3 length equals 10 residues. Germline V gene data show CDR1 as DFQATT and CDR2 as SNEGSKA (reference sequence). This clonotype was seen more than once but under ten times. The antigen is undetermined. The rearrangement links TRBV20-1 to TRBJ1-2; tentatively, D is TRBD1 (6 bases). The sample consisted of PBMCs, taken before TCRalphabeta/CD19-depleted stem cell transplant. The TCR comes from a girl aged 2 to 9 with Fanconi anemia, due to receive a stem cell transplant. The CDR3 nucleotides read TGCGGTGGACAGCTCTATGGCTACACCTTC. Translated: CGGQLYGYTF.